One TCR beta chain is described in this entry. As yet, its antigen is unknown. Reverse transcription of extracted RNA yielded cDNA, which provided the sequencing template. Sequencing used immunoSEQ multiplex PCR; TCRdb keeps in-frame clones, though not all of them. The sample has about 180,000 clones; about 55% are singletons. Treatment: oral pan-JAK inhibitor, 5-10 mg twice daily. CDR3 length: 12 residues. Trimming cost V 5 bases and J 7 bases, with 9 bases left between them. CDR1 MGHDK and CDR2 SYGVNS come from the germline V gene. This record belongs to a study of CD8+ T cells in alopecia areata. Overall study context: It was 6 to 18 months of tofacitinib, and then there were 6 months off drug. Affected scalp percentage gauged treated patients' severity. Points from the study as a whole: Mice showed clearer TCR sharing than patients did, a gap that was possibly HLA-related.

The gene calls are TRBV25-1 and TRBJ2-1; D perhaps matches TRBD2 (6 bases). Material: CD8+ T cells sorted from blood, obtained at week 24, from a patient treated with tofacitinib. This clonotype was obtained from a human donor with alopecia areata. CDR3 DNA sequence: TGTGCCAGCAGTTTAGGAGGGAATGAGCAGTTCTTC. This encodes CASSLGGNEQFF.